The T cell receptor (beta chain) described here comes from a study of blood T cell repertoires in COVID-19. For the study at large: The United States, Italy and Spain provided the acute and convalescent COVID-19 samples. T cells, B-cell-depleted T cells, or PBMCs supplied cDNA or gDNA.

In the source study's methods: Counts of nucleated cells, estimated from reference gene primer amplification, were obtained. Sequencing was performed with immunoSEQ multiplex PCR; in TCRdb, only in-frame clones are kept and a portion is missing. That table gives V, J and clone size, and the DNA gave D and trimming. The sample consists of approximately 99,000 clones, around 87% of them appearing once. The V end lost 2 bases, the J end lost 0 bases, and 10 bases lay between the germline ends. The CDR3 has 15 residues. Germline values: CDR1 LNHDA, CDR2 SQIVND (reference sequence). The chain joins TRBV19 to TRBJ1-2; no reliable D call. The TCR originated in a human donor in a cohort sampled during active COVID-19. The sequenced sample was peripheral blood. CDR3 protein: CASSITVIANYGYTF. The CDR3 DNA is TGTGCCAGTAGTATAACGGTAATAGCTAACTATGGCTACACCTTC. The complete variable domain, with remaining parts taken from reference TRBV19 and TRBJ1-2, reads DGGITQSPKYLFRKEGQNVTLSCEQNLNHDAMYWYRQDPGQGLRLIYYSQIVNDFQKGDIAEGYSVSREKKESFPLTVTSAQKNPTAFYLCASSITVIANYGYTFGSGTRLTVV.